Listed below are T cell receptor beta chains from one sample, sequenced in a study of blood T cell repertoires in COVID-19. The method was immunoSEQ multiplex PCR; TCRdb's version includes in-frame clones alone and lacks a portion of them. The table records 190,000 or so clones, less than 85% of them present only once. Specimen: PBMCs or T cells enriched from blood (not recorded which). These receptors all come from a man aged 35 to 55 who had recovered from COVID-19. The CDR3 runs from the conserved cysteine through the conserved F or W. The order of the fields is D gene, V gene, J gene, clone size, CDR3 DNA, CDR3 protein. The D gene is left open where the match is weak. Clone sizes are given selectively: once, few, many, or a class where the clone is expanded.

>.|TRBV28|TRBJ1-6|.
TGTGCCAGCAGTCACCGGTCACCCCTCCACTTT
CASSHRSPLHF
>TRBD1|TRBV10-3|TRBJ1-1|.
TGTGCCATCAGTGAGGGGACAGACATGAACACTGAAGCTTTCTTT
CAISEGTDMNTEAFF
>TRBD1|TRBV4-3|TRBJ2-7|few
TGCGCCAGCAGCCAAAGGACAGGGGGCATCTACGAGCAGTACTTC
CASSQRTGGIYEQYF
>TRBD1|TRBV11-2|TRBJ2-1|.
TGTGCCAGCAGCTTAGGCCCCGGAAGGGGGCAAGGCAATGAGCAGTTCTTC
CASSLGPGRGQGNEQFF
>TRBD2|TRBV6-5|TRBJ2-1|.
TGTGCCAGCAGTTTTCGGGGGGACTACAATGAGCAGTTCTTC
CASSFRGDYNEQFF
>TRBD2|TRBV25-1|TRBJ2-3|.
TGTGCCAGTTCGAGGGGACTAGCATTAGATACGCAGTATTTT
CASSRGLALDTQYF
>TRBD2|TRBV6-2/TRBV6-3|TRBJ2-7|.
TGTGCCAGCAGTTATGGGTCGGGAGGTATATACGAGCAGTACTTC
CASSYGSGGIYEQYF
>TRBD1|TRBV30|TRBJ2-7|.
TGTGCCTTGACAGGGGGCGAAAACGAGCAGTACTTC
CALTGGENEQYF
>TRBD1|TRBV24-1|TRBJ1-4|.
TGTGCCACCCCGGACAGGGTCGGTGAAAAACTGTTTTTT
CATPDRVGEKLFF
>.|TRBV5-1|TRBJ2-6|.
TGCGCCAGCAGCTTGACAGCCGGCTCTGGGGCCAACGTCCTGACTTTC
CASSLTAGSGANVLTF
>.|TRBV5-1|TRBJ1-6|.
TGCGCCAGCAGCTTGGTTAGCTCCTATAATTCACCCCTCCACTTT
CASSLVSSYNSPLHF
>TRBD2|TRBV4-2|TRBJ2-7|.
TGTGCCAGCAGCCAAGGAGGGACTAGCGGGATGAGGGAGCAGTACTTC
CASSQGGTSGMREQYF
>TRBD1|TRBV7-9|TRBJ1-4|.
TGTGCCAGCAGCTTAAGGACAGGGGGTGGCGGTGAAAAACTGTTTTTT
CASSLRTGGGGEKLFF
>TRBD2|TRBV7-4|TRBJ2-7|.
TGTGCCAGCAGCTTAGATCGGCGGGGCAGGACTATAGCGGGATCCTACGAGCAGTACTTC
CASSLDRRGRTIAGSYEQYF
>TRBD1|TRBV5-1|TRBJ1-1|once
TGCGCCAGCAGCTTTTCCCTTTTTATGGGACAGGGAAACACTGAAGCTTTCTTT
CASSFSLFMGQGNTEAFF
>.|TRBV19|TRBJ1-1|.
TGTGCCAGTAGTAATTATAACACTGAAGCTTTCTTT
CASSNYNTEAFF
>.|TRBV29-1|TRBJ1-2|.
TGCAGCGTTGCGATGACAGGCCGCGGCTACACCTTC
CSVAMTGRGYTF
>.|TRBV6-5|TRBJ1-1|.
TGTGCCGCGGGTGTAAAGGGATTGGGGGCTTTCTTT
CAAGVKGLGAFF
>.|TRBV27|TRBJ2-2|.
TGTGCCAGCAGTTTTTTCTGGGCCACCGGGGAGCTGTTTTTT
CASSFFWATGELFF
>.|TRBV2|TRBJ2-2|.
TGTGCCAGCAGTTCCACCGGTTCCACCGGGGAGCTGTTTTTT
CASSSTGSTGELFF
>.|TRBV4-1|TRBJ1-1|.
TGCGCCAGCAGCTCAGAGACAGATATGAACACTGAAGCTTTCTTT
CASSSETDMNTEAFF
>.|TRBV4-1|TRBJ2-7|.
TGCGCCAGCAGCCAAGTTGGGGAGTGGGGGGGCGACGAGCAGTACTTC
CASSQVGEWGGDEQYF
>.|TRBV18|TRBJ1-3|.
TGTGCCAGCTCACCAGGGGCGCGAAACACCATATATTTT
CASSPGARNTIYF
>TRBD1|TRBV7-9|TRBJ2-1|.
TGTGCCAGCACCCCCGGGACAGGTCTCAATGAGCAGTTCTTC
CASTPGTGLNEQFF
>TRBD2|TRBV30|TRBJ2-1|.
TGTGCCTCCCACTCCCTAGCGGGAGAGTCCTACAATGAGCAGTTCTTC
CASHSLAGESYNEQFF
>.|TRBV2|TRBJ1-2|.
TGTGCCAGCAGTGAATCGGGGGAAGATGGCTACACCTTC
CASSESGEDGYTF
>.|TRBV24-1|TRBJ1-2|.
TGTGCCACCAGTGATTCGAAGGGAGGAAGAAGAGGCTACACCTTC
CATSDSKGGRRGYTF
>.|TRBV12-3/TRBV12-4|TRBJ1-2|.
TGTGCCAGCAGTTTAGAGGCGGTCGGTGGCTACACCTTC
CASSLEAVGGYTF
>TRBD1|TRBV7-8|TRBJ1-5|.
TGTGCCAGCAGCTTAGCGGACAGGGGCAATCAGCCCCAGCATTTT
CASSLADRGNQPQHF
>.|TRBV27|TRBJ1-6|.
TGTGCCAGCAGTTTAATGGGGGCAGATTCACCCCTCCACTTT
CASSLMGADSPLHF
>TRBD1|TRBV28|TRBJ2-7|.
TGTGCCAGCAGTTTACAACAGGGGGACGCCTACGAGCAGTACTTC
CASSLQQGDAYEQYF
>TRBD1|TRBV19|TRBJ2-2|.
TGTGCCAGTAGGGCCTCCAGGGGGCGGAGAGCCGGGGAGCTGTTTTTT
CASRASRGRRAGELFF
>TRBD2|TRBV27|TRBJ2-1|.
TGTGCCAGCAGTTTAGCGGGAGGGCCAAATGAGCAGTTCTTC
CASSLAGGPNEQFF
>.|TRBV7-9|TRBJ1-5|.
TGTGCCAGCAGCTTAGACGGGAATAGCAATCAGCCCCAGCATTTT
CASSLDGNSNQPQHF
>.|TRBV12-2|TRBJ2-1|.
TGTGCAAGTCGCGACGGAGGGACTAGCGGGAGGAGTGAGCAGTTCTTC
CASRDGGTSGRSEQFF
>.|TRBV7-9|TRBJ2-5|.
TGTGCCAGCAGCTTAGGTCCTAGAATAAGGTACTTC
CASSLGPRIRYF
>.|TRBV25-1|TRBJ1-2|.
TGTGCCAGCAGTGGTCGAGTCTATGGCTACACCTTC
CASSGRVYGYTF
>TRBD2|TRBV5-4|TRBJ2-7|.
TGTGCCAGCAGCCGCGGACTAGCGGGAGGGGGGGACGAGCAGTACTTC
CASSRGLAGGGDEQYF
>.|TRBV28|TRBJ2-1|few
TGTGCCAGCAGTGGCATTTACAATGAGCAGTTCTTC
CASSGIYNEQFF
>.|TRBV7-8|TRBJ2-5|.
TGTGCCAGCAGCTTATACGGGAGCGGAGAGACCCAGTACTTC
CASSLYGSGETQYF
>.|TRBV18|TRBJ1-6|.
TGTGCCAGCTCACCGACAGTGGTGGATTCACCCCTCCACTTT
CASSPTVVDSPLHF
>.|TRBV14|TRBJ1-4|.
TGTGCCAGCAGCCAAGAGTCGTCAGGGGAAAAACTGTTTTTT
CASSQESSGEKLFF
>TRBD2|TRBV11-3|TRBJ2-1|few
TGTGCCAGCAGCTTAGGGCCGAGCGGGGCCGGGTCCTACAATGAGCAGTTCTTC
CASSLGPSGAGSYNEQFF
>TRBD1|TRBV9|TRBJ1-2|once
TGTGCCAGCAGCATCACCGGGACAGGGGATTCCGATGGCTACACCTTC
CASSITGTGDSDGYTF
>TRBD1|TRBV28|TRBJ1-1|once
TGTGCCAGTACGACAGGGGAGGGAACTGAAGCTTTCTTT
CASTTGEGTEAFF
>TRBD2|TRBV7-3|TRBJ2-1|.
TGTGCCAGCAGCTTGGTAGCGGGAGACTGGGGTGAGCAGTTCTTC
CASSLVAGDWGEQFF
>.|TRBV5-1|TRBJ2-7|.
TGCGCCAGCTCACCGGGGGGCCCGATCTACGAGCAGTACTTC
CASSPGGPIYEQYF
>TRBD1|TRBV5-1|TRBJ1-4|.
TGCGCCAGCAGCGTGACAGGGGGAGATGAAAAACTGTTTTTT
CASSVTGGDEKLFF
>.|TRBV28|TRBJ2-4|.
TGTGCCAGCAGTAGGGGGACCTTTAAAAACATTCAGTACTTC
CASSRGTFKNIQYF
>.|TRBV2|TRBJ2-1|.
TGTGCCAGCATGCCAGACTTAACTAGCTACCTTGAGCAGTTCTTC
CASMPDLTSYLEQFF
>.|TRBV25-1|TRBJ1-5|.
TGTGCCAGCAGTCGAGACGGTACAGCCGATCAGCCCCAGCATTTT
CASSRDGTADQPQHF
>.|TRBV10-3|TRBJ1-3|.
TGTGCCATCATCCAACCAGAACAGGGAAACACCATATATTTT
CAIIQPEQGNTIYF
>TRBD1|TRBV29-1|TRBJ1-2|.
TGCAGCGTTGCACGTGGAGGGGGCAGGGATGGCTACACCTTC
CSVARGGGRDGYTF
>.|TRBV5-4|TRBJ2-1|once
TGTGCCAGCAGCTTCGCGGCTAGCGAGAACAATGAGCAGTTCTTC
CASSFAASENNEQFF
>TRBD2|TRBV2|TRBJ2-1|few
TGTGCCACCGCCTCGGCGGGGGGATTCTCCTACAATGAGCAGTTCTTC
CATASAGGFSYNEQFF
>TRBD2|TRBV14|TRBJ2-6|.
TGTGCCAGCAGCCGGGGGGGGGCTGGGGCCAACGTCCTGACTTTC
CASSRGGAGANVLTF